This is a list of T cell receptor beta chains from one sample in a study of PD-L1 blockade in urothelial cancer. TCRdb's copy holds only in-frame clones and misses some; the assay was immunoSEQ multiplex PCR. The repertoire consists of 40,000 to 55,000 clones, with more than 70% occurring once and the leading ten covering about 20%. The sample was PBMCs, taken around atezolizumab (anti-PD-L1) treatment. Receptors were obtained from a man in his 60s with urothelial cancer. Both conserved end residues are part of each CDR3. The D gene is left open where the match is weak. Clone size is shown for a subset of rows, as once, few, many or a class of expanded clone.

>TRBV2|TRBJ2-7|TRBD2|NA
CASKALAGATHEQYF
TGTGCCAGCAAAGCCCTAGCGGGAGCTACCCACGAGCAGTACTTC
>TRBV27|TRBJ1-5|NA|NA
CASSFERGNQPQHF
TGTGCCAGCAGTTTCGAGAGGGGCAATCAGCCCCAGCATTTT
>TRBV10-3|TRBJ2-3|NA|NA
CAISEARKTTDTQYF
TGTGCCATCAGTGAGGCCAGGAAGACCACAGATACGCAGTATTTT
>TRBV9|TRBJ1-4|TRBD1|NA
CASSAGGTNEKLFF
TGTGCCAGCAGTGCAGGGGGAACTAATGAAAAACTGTTTTTT
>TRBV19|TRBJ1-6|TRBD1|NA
CASSPRQGNYNSPLHF
TGTGCCAGTAGTCCACGACAGGGCAACTATAATTCACCCCTCCACTTT
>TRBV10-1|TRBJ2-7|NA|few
CASSEQDSHEQYF
TGCGCCAGCAGTGAACAGGACAGCCACGAGCAGTACTTC
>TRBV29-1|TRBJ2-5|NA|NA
CSVESTRGETQYF
TGCAGCGTTGAATCTACCAGGGGAGAGACCCAGTACTTC
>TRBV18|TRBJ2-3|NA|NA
CASSPLGGADTQYF
TGTGCCAGCTCACCATTAGGCGGGGCAGATACGCAGTATTTT
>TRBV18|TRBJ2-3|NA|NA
CASSPIGGGGHTQYF
TGTGCCAGCTCACCAATCGGGGGTGGAGGACATACGCAGTATTTT
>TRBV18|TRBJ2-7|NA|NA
CASSPTQGLYEQYF
TGTGCCAGCTCACCGACACAGGGTCTCTACGAGCAGTACTTC
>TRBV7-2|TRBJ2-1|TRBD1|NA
CASRSGTASYNEQFF
TGTGCCAGCAGGTCCGGGACAGCATCCTACAATGAGCAGTTCTTC
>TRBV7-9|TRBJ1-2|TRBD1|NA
CASSYDRDYGYTF
TGTGCCAGCAGCTACGACAGGGACTATGGCTACACCTTC
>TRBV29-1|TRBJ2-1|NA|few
CSVDWSGLYNEQFF
TGCAGCGTTGATTGGAGCGGACTCTACAATGAGCAGTTCTTC
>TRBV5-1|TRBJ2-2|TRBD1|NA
CASYRGDTGELFF
TGCGCCAGCTACAGGGGTGACACCGGGGAGCTGTTTTTT
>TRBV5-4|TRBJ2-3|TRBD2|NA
CASSIWTSGYTDTQYF
TGTGCCAGCAGCATTTGGACTAGCGGATACACAGATACGCAGTATTTT
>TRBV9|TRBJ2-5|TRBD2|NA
CASSVGGSGGPVETQYF
TGTGCCAGCAGCGTAGGGGGTTCGGGAGGGCCGGTGGAGACCCAGTACTTC
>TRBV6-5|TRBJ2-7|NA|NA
CASRPDGSSYEQYF
TGTGCCAGCAGACCTGACGGGAGCTCCTACGAGCAGTACTTC
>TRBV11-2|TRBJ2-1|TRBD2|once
CASSLGSTSGSSRFNEQFF
TGTGCCAGCAGCTTGGGCTCGACTAGCGGGAGCTCTAGATTTAATGAGCAGTTCTTC
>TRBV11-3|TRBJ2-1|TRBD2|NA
CASSGSHSGSGNEQFF
TGTGCCAGCAGCGGATCCCATAGCGGGTCTGGCAATGAGCAGTTCTTC
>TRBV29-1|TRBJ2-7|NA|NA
CSVGGGRGAYEQYF
TGCAGCGTTGGAGGCGGGCGTGGGGCCTACGAGCAGTACTTC
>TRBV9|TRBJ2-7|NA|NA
CASSVGTGEQYF
TGTGCCAGCAGCGTTGGAACGGGGGAGCAGTACTTC
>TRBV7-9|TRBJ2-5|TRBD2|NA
CASSLGLAGAKETQYF
TGTGCCAGCAGCTTAGGACTAGCGGGGGCCAAAGAGACCCAGTACTTC
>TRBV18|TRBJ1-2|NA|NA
CASSGGAGLNYGYTF
TGTGCCAGCTCAGGGGGGGCCGGACTGAACTATGGCTACACCTTC
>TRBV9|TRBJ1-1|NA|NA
CASSASGGEAFF
TGTGCCAGCAGCGCATCGGGGGGGGAAGCTTTCTTT
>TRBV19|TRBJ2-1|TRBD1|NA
CASSQPGQRNEQFF
TGTGCCAGTAGTCAGCCGGGACAGCGAAATGAGCAGTTCTTC
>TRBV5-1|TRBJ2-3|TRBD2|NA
CASSSGLAGGASTDTQYF
TGCGCCAGCAGCTCGGGACTAGCGGGGGGAGCTAGCACAGATACGCAGTATTTT
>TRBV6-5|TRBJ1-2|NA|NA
CAAPGGRYGYTF
TGTGCCGCCCCGGGGGGTCGCTATGGCTACACCTTC
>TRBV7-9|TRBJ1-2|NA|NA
CASSRTGRYGYTF
TGTGCCAGCAGCCGTACAGGGCGCTATGGCTACACCTTC
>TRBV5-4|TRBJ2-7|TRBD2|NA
CASSLGSPGGPGEQYF
TGTGCCAGCAGCTTGGGGTCCCCGGGAGGGCCGGGGGAGCAGTACTTC
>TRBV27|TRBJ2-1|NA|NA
CASSRSGLSANEQFF
TGTGCCAGCAGCAGATCTGGACTATCCGCCAATGAGCAGTTCTTC
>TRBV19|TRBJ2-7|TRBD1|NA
CATGTGREQYF
TGTGCCACTGGGACAGGGAGAGAGCAGTACTTC
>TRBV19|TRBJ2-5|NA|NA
CASTMDREGKETQYF
TGTGCCAGTACTATGGACAGGGAGGGGAAAGAGACCCAGTACTTC
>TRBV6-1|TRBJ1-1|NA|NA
CASSSRATEAFF
TGTGCCAGCTCGAGCAGGGCAACTGAAGCTTTCTTT
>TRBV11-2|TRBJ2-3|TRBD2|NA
CASSLRGLASSTDTQYF
TGTGCCAGCAGCCTACGGGGACTAGCGTCTAGCACAGATACGCAGTATTTT
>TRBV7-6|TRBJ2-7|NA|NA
CASSLATYSYEQYF
TGTGCCAGCAGCTTAGCTACCTACTCCTACGAGCAGTACTTC
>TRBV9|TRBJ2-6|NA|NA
CASSAQGAGANVLTF
TGTGCCAGCAGCGCTCAGGGCGCTGGGGCCAACGTCCTGACTTTC
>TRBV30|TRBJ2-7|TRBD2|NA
CAWMSSGTYEQYF
TGTGCCTGGATGTCTAGCGGTACCTACGAGCAGTACTTC
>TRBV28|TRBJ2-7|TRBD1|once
CASGTPGQGRNQYF
TGTGCCAGCGGGACGCCGGGACAGGGGAGGAACCAGTACTTC
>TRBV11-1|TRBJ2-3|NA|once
CASSLANRELPYTQYF
TGTGCCAGCAGCTTAGCGAACAGAGAGCTCCCCTATACGCAGTATTTT
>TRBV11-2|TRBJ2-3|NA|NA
CASSLAAGASTDTQYF
TGTGCCAGCAGCTTAGCCGCGGGGGCCAGCACAGATACGCAGTATTTT
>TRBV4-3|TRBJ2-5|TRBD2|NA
CASSQDPGGAGTQYF
TGCGCCAGCAGCCAAGATCCCGGGGGGGCGGGGACCCAGTACTTC
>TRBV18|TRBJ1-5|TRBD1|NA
CASSPGQGSQPQHF
TGTGCCAGCTCACCCGGACAGGGTAGTCAGCCCCAGCATTTT
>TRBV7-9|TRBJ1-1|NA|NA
CASSLTVRNTEAFF
TGTGCCAGCAGCCTGACAGTTAGGAACACTGAAGCTTTCTTT
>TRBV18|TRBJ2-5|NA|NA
CASSPQGEATQYF
TGTGCCAGCTCACCACAGGGGGAAGCGACCCAGTACTTC
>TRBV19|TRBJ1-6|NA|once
CASSMSRVTYNSPLHF
TGTGCCAGTAGTATGAGCCGTGTCACCTATAATTCACCCCTCCACTTT
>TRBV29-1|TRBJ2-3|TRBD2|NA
CSVEEFGGSTDTQYF
TGCAGCGTTGAAGAATTCGGGGGGAGCACAGATACGCAGTATTTT
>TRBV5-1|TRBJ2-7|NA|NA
CASSLFPNTYEQYF
TGCGCCAGCAGCTTGTTTCCGAACACCTACGAGCAGTACTTC
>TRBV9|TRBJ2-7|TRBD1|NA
CASSAPRGDRSYEQYF
TGTGCCAGCAGCGCGCCCAGAGGGGACAGATCCTACGAGCAGTACTTC
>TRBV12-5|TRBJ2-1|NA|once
CASGLVNGASYNEQFF
TGTGCTAGTGGTTTGGTAAATGGGGCTTCCTACAATGAGCAGTTCTTC
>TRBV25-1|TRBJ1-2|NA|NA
CASSREGVLDGYTF
TGTGCCAGCAGTAGGGAGGGGGTTCTCGATGGCTACACCTTC
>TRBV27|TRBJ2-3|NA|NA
CASRPPWGQTSTDTQYF
TGTGCCAGCAGGCCCCCCTGGGGACAAACTAGCACAGATACGCAGTATTTT
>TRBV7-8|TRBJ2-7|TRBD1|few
CASSLSQGTGEQYF
TGTGCCAGCAGCTTATCACAGGGGACCGGCGAGCAGTACTTC
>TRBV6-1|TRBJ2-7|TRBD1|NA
CASPQPGQPSGEQYF
TGTGCCAGCCCTCAACCGGGACAGCCTTCCGGGGAGCAGTACTTC
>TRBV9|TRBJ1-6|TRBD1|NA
CASSRTGENSPLHF
TGTGCCAGCAGCCGGACAGGGGAAAATTCACCCCTCCACTTT
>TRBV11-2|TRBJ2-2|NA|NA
CASSLGVLRGIGELFF
TGTGCCAGCAGCTTAGGCGTTTTGCGGGGAATCGGGGAGCTGTTTTTT
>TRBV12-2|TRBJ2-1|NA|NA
CASRPHYEQFF
TGTGCAAGTCGCCCCCACTATGAGCAGTTCTTC
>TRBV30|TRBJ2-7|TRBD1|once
CAWSWQGAYEQYF
TGTGCCTGGAGTTGGCAGGGGGCCTACGAGCAGTACTTC
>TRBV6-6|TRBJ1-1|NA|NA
CALRGEGLTEAFF
TGTGCCTTACGGGGGGAGGGACTGACTGAAGCTTTCTTT
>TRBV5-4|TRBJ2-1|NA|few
CASRTNGDRNEQFF
TGTGCCAGCAGAACAAACGGGGATAGGAATGAGCAGTTCTTC
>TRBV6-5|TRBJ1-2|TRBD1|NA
CASSSSDRAGYTF
TGTGCCAGCAGTTCATCCGACAGGGCTGGCTACACCTTC